This TCR beta chain is drawn from a study of T-cell reconstitution after alpha-beta-depleted transplantation in children. The germline V and J ends were trimmed by 3 bases and 3 bases, with 10 bases remaining between them. This CDR3 contains 13 residues. Per germline, CDR1 SGHDT and CDR2 YYEEEE. Unique molecular identifiers were incorporated when the TCRbeta library was constructed. TCRdb used MiXCR to reprocess the PCR reads, holding one entry per CDR3 protein. Of 450,000 to 600,000 distinct CDR3 sequences in the sample, approximately 29% were seen once. The receptor's source is a human donor who donated a stem cell graft to a child with aplastic anemia. The rearrangement uses TRBV5-6 and TRBJ2-7; D gene ambiguous. The sequenced sample was PBMCs from the stem cell graft donor, obtained from the stem cell graft. The CDR3 DNA sequence: TGTGCCAGCAGCTGGAGTGGAGACTACGAGCAGTACTTC. Protein sequence: CASSWSGDYEQYF.